This T cell receptor beta chain was sequenced in a study of CD4+ T cells in melanoma. The germline V and J ends were trimmed by 5 bases and 2 bases, with 7 bases remaining between them. Germline V gene sequence: CDR1 LNHNV, CDR2 YYDKDF (reference sequence). The CDR3 has 13 amino acids. Method: immunoSEQ multiplex PCR; TCRdb's copy keeps in-frame clones and lacks some. The profile covers thousands of clones, with 60% to 85% appearing a single time and over 15% taken by the ten largest. Findings and caveats of the study: CD8+ T cell, macrophage and B cell function reportedly correlated with neoantigen-specific CD4+ T cells. In melanoma, neoantigen-specific CD4+ T cells reportedly differed in differentiation state.

On this clone: What it binds is unknown.

The sample was cells from a culture (not recorded whether cultured in vitro). The origin of this receptor is a human donor with melanoma. V usage is TRBV15 and J usage is TRBJ1-3; no reliable D call. The CDR3, as DNA: TGTGCCACCAGCCCAGAAGCTGGAAACACCATATATTTT. Translating gives CATSPEAGNTIYF.